This T cell receptor (beta chain) was captured in a study of blood T cell repertoires in COVID-19. Study-wide background: The analysed material was cDNA or gDNA that came from T cells, B-cell-depleted T cells, or PBMCs.

V lost 4 bases and J lost 7; bases outside the gene matches: 10. The germline V gene has CDR1 SGHDT and CDR2 YYEEEE. The CDR3 runs 15 residues. Study processing details: Amplification of reference gene primers was used by the study to estimate nucleated cell counts. Only in-frame clones appear in the TCRdb table, and some are missing; sequencing was by immunoSEQ multiplex PCR. V, J and clone size are taken as reported in that table, and D and trimming were inferred from the DNA itself. This sample has some 180,000 clones; about four fifths occur once, and the top ten carry approximately 10%. The sequence came from a woman aged 40 to 55 with COVID-19, enrolled during active disease. The sequenced material came from peripheral blood. The gene calls are TRBV5-6 and TRBJ1-4, with 7 bases aligning to TRBD1. The CDR3 nucleotides are TGTGCCAGCAGCCGAAAGCAGGGGGGAGTTGAAAAACTGTTTTTT. Residues: CASSRKQGGVEKLFF. The full variable domain, its missing parts supplied by reference TRBV5-6 and TRBJ1-4, is DAGVTQSPTHLIKTRGQQVTLRCSPKSGHDTVSWYQQALGQGPQFIFQYYEEEERQRGNFPDRFSGHQFPNYSSELNVNALLLGDSALYLCASSRKQGGVEKLFFGSGTQLSVL.